The present T cell receptor beta chain was sequenced within a study of blood T cell repertoires in COVID-19. Study overall: Donors in the United States, Italy and Spain gave samples during acute or convalescent COVID-19.

Clones were sequenced by immunoSEQ multiplex PCR, and TCRdb holds only the in-frame ones, with some missing. The profile shows under 300,000 clones, more than 65% of them singletons. This sequence originates from a man aged 40-50 years who had recovered from COVID-19. The sequenced sample consisted of peripheral blood.

The CDR3 sequence is CASSMEVTDTQYF. CDR3 DNA sequence: TGTGCCAGTAGTATGGAGGTCACAGATACGCAGTATTTT. This chain links TRBV19 with TRBJ2-3; D perhaps matches TRBD2 (5 bases). V shed 3 bases and J shed 2 bases, with 6 bases lying between them. Germline V lookup: CDR1 LNHDA, CDR2 SQIVND (reference sequence). The CDR3 loop spans 13 amino acids.